This T cell receptor (beta chain) comes out of a study of blood T cell repertoires in COVID-19. The overall study: Material from acute and convalescent COVID-19 was sourced from the United States, Italy and Spain. Sources were T cells, B-cell-depleted T cells, or PBMCs; the material itself was cDNA or gDNA.

In the authors' methods: The authors estimated nucleated cell counts from reference gene primer amplification. The table came from immunoSEQ multiplex PCR; TCRdb's copy has only in-frame clones and leaves some out. The D gene and trimming were derived from the DNA, and the V and J assignments and clone size from that table. The sample has roughly 230,000 clones; approximately 77% are singletons. The V end was cut by 4 bases, the J end by 0 bases, with 10 bases between. This CDR3 is 15 amino acids long. Germline CDR1 MNHEY, CDR2 SVGEGT. Sequencing was carried out using peripheral blood. The TCR originated in an elderly woman with acute or convalescent COVID-19. The genes are TRBV6-2 or TRBV6-3 and TRBJ1-5; D may be TRBD1 (5 bases). The CDR3 here is CASSSRGYSNQPQHF. Written as DNA, the CDR3 is TGTGCCAGCAGTTCCCGGGGGTATAGCAATCAGCCCCAGCATTTT.